The 4 T cell receptor beta chains in this list originate from one sample, sequenced in a study of Ad26.COV2.S vaccination and SARS-CoV-2 variants. Treatment given: around 19 received Ad26.COV2.S at low or high dose, single or two shots; about 5 received placebo; per-sample allocation not given. Sampling took place 63 days after the first vaccine or placebo injection. Using immunoSEQ multiplex PCR, the repertoire was profiled, and TCRdb retains in-frame clones only, with some absent. This sample yields over 400,000 clones, of which about 90% are seen a single time; over 1.5% belongs to the top ten. Specimen: peripheral blood, collected in a trial of Ad26.COV2.S vaccine versus placebo. These receptors came from a person between 18 and 59 years old who received the Ad26.COV2.S COVID-19 vaccine or a placebo.

The chain carries TRBV6-6 and TRBJ1-2, with a weak D call TRBD1 (6 bases). The V gene lost 5 bases and the J gene lost 10 bases, with 14 bases spanning the gap. Looked up from germline, CDR1 is MNHNY and CDR2 is SVGAGI (reference sequence). There are 12 residues in the CDR3. The CDR3 protein is CASSIVGADYTF. DNA of the CDR3: TGTGCCAGCAGTATCGTGGGGGCCGACTACACCTTC.

The gene calls are TRBV9 and TRBJ2-2; no firm D call. In germline, CDR1 is SGDLS, CDR2 YYNGEE. The CDR3 has 14 amino acids. Trimming stripped 4 bases from V and 3 bases from J, with 10 bases between. This CDR3 is CASSFRPDTGELFF. In nucleotides, the CDR3 is TGTGCCAGCAGCTTCCGACCGGACACCGGGGAGCTGTTTTTT.

This rearrangement joins TRBV7-2 to TRBJ1-2, with a weak D call TRBD1 (6 bases). This CDR3 is built from 14 residues. The V end was cut by 4 bases, the J end by 8 bases, with 17 bases between. The germline CDR1 and CDR2 sequences are SGHTA and FQGNSA. This chain's CDR3 is CASSYGGEGGGYTF. The CDR3 DNA reads as TGTGCCAGCAGCTACGGGGGAGAGGGGGGAGGCTACACCTTC.

The V call is TRBV7-6, the J call TRBJ2-5; 10 positions agree with TRBD2. V lost 5 bases to trimming and J lost 1 base; unmatched junction nucleotides: 7. Germline CDR1 and CDR2: SGHVS and FNYEAQ. This CDR3 comprises 16 residues. The CDR3 coding sequence is TGTGCCAGCAGCAGCCCTAGCGGGGGCACCCAAGAGACCCAGTACTTC. Translation: CASSSPSGGTQETQYF.